These T cell receptor beta chains were read from a single sample in a study of long-term antiretroviral therapy in people with HIV. Some clones are missing from TCRdb's copy, which holds only in-frame ones; the method was immunoSEQ multiplex PCR. Of about 23,000 clones listed, 81% are singletons. The specimen comprised unsorted PBMCs, sampled 1.5 years after starting antiretroviral therapy. All receptors derive from a man younger than 40 with HIV. The CDR3 runs from the conserved cysteine through the conserved F or W. D genes are given only for firm matches. Size is omitted from some rows. Given values are once, few, many or a class for expanded clones.

D | size | J | V | CDR3 | DNA
- | - | TRBJ1-1 | TRBV25-1 | CASSEGVNTEAFF | TGTGCCAGCAGTGAAGGAGTGAACACTGAAGCTTTCTTT
- | - | TRBJ2-3 | TRBV18 | CASSPPSVADTQYF | TGTGCCAGCTCCCCCCCTAGCGTGGCAGATACGCAGTATTTT
- | - | TRBJ2-4 | TRBV19 | CASSIAGIAKNIQYF | TGTGCCAGTAGTATAGCGGGGATAGCCAAAAACATTCAGTACTTC
TRBD2 | - | TRBJ2-5 | TRBV4-1 | CASGGVAGVYRGGETQYF | TGCGCCAGCGGGGGGGTAGCGGGAGTGTATCGGGGTGGAGAGACCCAGTACTTC
- | - | TRBJ2-1 | TRBV11-2 | CASSLASIYNEQFF | TGTGCCAGCAGCTTAGCCTCCATTTACAATGAGCAGTTCTTC
TRBD1 | few | TRBJ1-2 | TRBV7-9 | CASSHDDRGDYGYTF | TGTGCCAGCAGTCATGATGACAGGGGCGACTATGGCTACACCTTC
TRBD2 | - | TRBJ2-1 | TRBV5-4 | CASSKSSGVLLTNEQFF | TGTGCCAGCAGCAAATCTAGCGGGGTTCTCCTCACCAATGAGCAGTTCTTC
- | - | TRBJ2-3 | TRBV5-4 | CASSLAASADTQYF | TGTGCCAGCAGCTTGGCAGCGTCGGCAGATACGCAGTATTTT
TRBD1 | - | TRBJ1-4 | TRBV5-4 | CASSIAGTGREKLFF | TGTGCCAGCAGCATTGCCGGGACAGGACGGGAAAAACTGTTTTTT
- | - | TRBJ1-1 | TRBV6-5 | CASSGVMNTEAFF | TGTGCCAGCAGCGGGGTTATGAACACTGAAGCTTTCTTT
- | - | TRBJ1-1 | TRBV5-5 | CASSLEVTEAFF | TGTGCCAGCAGCTTGGAGGTCACTGAAGCTTTCTTT
- | - | TRBJ2-5 | TRBV19 | CASSTPRVGGQETQYF | TGTGCCAGTAGTACGCCGAGGGTGGGGGGACAAGAGACCCAGTACTTC
- | - | TRBJ2-2 | TRBV28 | CASSFVEGASTGELFF | TGTGCCAGCAGTTTCGTGGAGGGGGCAAGCACCGGGGAGCTGTTTTTT
TRBD2 | - | TRBJ2-3 | TRBV6-1 | CASSEVASGGADTQYF | TGTGCCAGCAGTGAGGTCGCTAGCGGGGGGGCAGATACGCAGTATTTT
TRBD1 | - | TRBJ1-3 | TRBV7-8 | CASSLYRMDRTSGNTIYF | TGTGCCAGCAGCTTATATCGGATGGACAGGACCTCTGGAAACACCATATATTTT
- | - | TRBJ2-7 | TRBV4-3 | CASSQDSPGGPYEQYF | TGCGCCAGCAGCCAAGATTCCCCCGGGGGGCCCTACGAGCAGTACTTC
TRBD2 | - | TRBJ2-1 | TRBV7-9 | CASSPGLAHNEQFF | TGTGCCAGCAGCCCCGGACTAGCACACAATGAGCAGTTCTTC
- | - | TRBJ1-2 | TRBV9 | CASSPSGGDYNYGYTF | TGTGCCAGCAGCCCCAGCGGAGGAGACTATAACTATGGCTACACCTTC
- | few | TRBJ1-1 | TRBV7-2 | CASSLYTEAFF | TGTGCCAGCAGCTTATACACTGAAGCTTTCTTT
- | few | TRBJ2-7 | TRBV27 | CASSLSGTPYEQYF | TGTGCCAGCAGTTTATCTGGCACTCCCTACGAGCAGTACTTC
TRBD1 | once | TRBJ2-1 | TRBV5-8 | CASRLTGNNEQFF | TGTGCCAGCAGGTTGACAGGGAACAATGAGCAGTTCTTC
TRBD1 | - | TRBJ1-5 | TRBV7-2 | CASSSGQGGNQPQHF | TGTGCCAGCAGCTCCGGACAGGGAGGGAATCAGCCCCAGCATTTT
- | - | TRBJ2-7 | TRBV7-9 | CASSPGVGVEQYF | TGTGCCAGCAGCCCCGGGGTCGGGGTCGAGCAGTACTTC
TRBD1 | once | TRBJ1-5 | TRBV4-1 | CASSQDSGQMNQPQHF | TGCGCCAGCAGCCAAGATTCGGGACAGATGAATCAGCCCCAGCATTTT
- | once | TRBJ2-2 | TRBV10-3 | CAISSGQNTGELFF | TGTGCCATCAGTTCGGGACAGAACACCGGGGAGCTGTTTTTT
TRBD2 | - | TRBJ2-1 | TRBV19 | CASSPSDFSGVRRNEQFF | TGTGCCAGTAGTCCCTCCGACTTCAGCGGGGTTCGACGGAATGAGCAGTTCTTC
TRBD1 | few | TRBJ1-3 | TRBV9 | CASSNGQGEDTIYF | TGTGCCAGCAGCAATGGACAGGGGGAGGACACCATATATTTT